The clone carrying this T cell receptor (beta chain) was found a few times. This entry belongs to a study of blood T cells in healthy people across ages. The V and J ends lost 1 base and 3 bases, in that order; junction bases with no gene match: 3. Germline V gene data show CDR1 as DFQATT and CDR2 as SNEGSKA (reference sequence). This CDR3 is 14 amino acids long. Primed by a sample-barcoded 5' primer and a J-beta primer mix, a second PCR proceeded for 7 to 11 cycles. Via MiXCR, TCRdb re-called the 5' RACE reads, giving one row per CDR3 protein. The repertoire consists of fewer than 900,000 distinct CDR3 sequences, with 40% to 45% occurring once and the leading ten covering 20%.

The material sequenced was blood. The chain recombines TRBV20-1 with TRBJ2-4; the match to TRBD2 covers 7 bases. The TCR sequence derives from a woman aged 55-75 years in good health. CDR3 loop: CSARGGGVKNIQYF. For the CDR3, the DNA is TGCAGTGCTAGAGGGGGAGGGGTCAAAAACATTCAGTACTTC.